Here is one TCR beta chain with its context. The PCR was carried out with 60 Vbeta primers and 13 Jbeta primers. Repertoires were generated with immunoSEQ multiplex PCR, while TCRdb's copy carries only in-frame clones and drops some. The sample shows roughly 120,000 clones, approximately 80% of them seen only once. The data derive from a study of cytomegalovirus exposure and HLA in healthy donors. V was trimmed by 0 bases and J by 5 bases, leaving 9 bases between them. Germline CDR1 SGHRS, CDR2 YFSETQ. The CDR3 has 13 amino acids. This receptor was identified in a man aged 50 or older in good health and CMV-seronegative. The genes are TRBV5-1 and TRBJ2-7, with D possibly matching TRBD2 (7 bases). What was sequenced was PBMCs. CDR3 coding DNA: TGCGCCAGCAGCTTGGGGGGGGGCAACGAGCAGTACTTC. It translates to CASSLGGGNEQYF. Combining the CDR3 with reference TRBV5-1 and TRBJ2-7 gives the whole variable domain KAGVTQTPRYLIKTRGQQVTLSCSPISGHRSVSWYQQTPGQGLQFLFEYFSETQRNKGNFPGRFSGRQFSNSRSEMNVSTLELGDSALYLCASSLGGGNEQYFGPGTRLTVT.